These 7 T cell receptor beta chains were sequenced from one sample in a study of OX40 agonist ivuxolimab in advanced cancers. TCRdb keeps only in-frame clones here, not all; method: immunoSEQ multiplex PCR. The sample has about 43,000 clones; 80% are singletons. The material sequenced was CD4+ or CD8+ T cells sorted from blood, taken in a trial of the OX40 agonist ivuxolimab. The source of these receptors is an adult with an advanced solid tumor such as melanoma, head and neck, liver or kidney cancer.

V gene TRBV6-5 combines with J gene TRBJ2-6, with D hard to call. This CDR3 contains 15 residues. Trimming stripped 4 bases from V and 0 bases from J, with 7 bases between. The germline gives CDR1 MNHEY, CDR2 SVGAGI. The CDR3 bases are TGTGCCAGCAGTTCCACCTTCTCTGGGGCCAACGTCCTGACTTTC. Its translation: CASSSTFSGANVLTF.

This clone has a single count. At one end the junction does not follow the germline gene, possibly because of a read error. The chain employs TRBV7-8 and TRBJ1-1; a weak D match, TRBD1 (5 bases). This CDR3 has 15 amino acids. CDR1 is SGHVS and CDR2 is FQNEAQ in the germline V gene. The CDR3 DNA reads TGTGCCAGCACCTATTACCCGACAGCGAACGCTGAAGCTTTCTTT. Translation gives CASTYYPTANAEAFF.

V is TRBV6-5 and J is TRBJ2-1; 7 bases are shared with TRBD1. The length of the CDR3 is 13 residues. V dropped 8 bases and J dropped 6; count of bases not matched to a gene: 7. The germline CDR1 and CDR2 sequences are MNHEY and SVGAGI. The CDR3 region has the DNA TGTGCCAGCTCAAGGGGGCCGGTCAATGAGCAGTTCTTC. It translates to CASSRGPVNEQFF.

This chain connects TRBV11-2 to TRBJ2-5; tentative D call: TRBD2 (5 bases). The CDR3 is 15 residues long. Germline V gene lookup returns CDR1 SGHAT and CDR2 FQNNGV. Between the trimmed V and J ends, which lost 6 bases and 4 bases, there was a span of 18 bases. CDR3 in DNA: TGTGCCAGCAGTCCCAACTCATTCGAGGGAGAGACCCAGTACTTC. Its protein product is CASSPNSFEGETQYF.

CDR3 nucleotides: TGCGCCAGCAGCCAATACAGGGAAGATACGCAGTATTTT. Its translation: CASSQYREDTQYF. This chain connects TRBV4-3 to TRBJ2-3; TRBD1 is a possible D gene (6 bases). In germline, CDR1 is LGHNA, CDR2 YSLEER. CDR3 size: 13 residues. Trimming cost V 2 bases and J 5 bases, with 8 bases left between them.

The chain joins TRBV7-3 to TRBJ2-1, with TRBD1 matching 8 bases. Germline CDR1 SGHTA, CDR2 FQGTGA. This CDR3 has 15 residues. V dropped 3 bases and J dropped 2; count of bases not matched to a gene: 3. The CDR3 DNA is TGTGCCAGCAGCTTGGCAGGGGGCGCCTACAATGAGCAGTTCTTC. This sequence encodes CASSLAGGAYNEQFF.

As DNA, the CDR3 is TGTGCCAGCAGTTGGGCGACAGTGAACACTGAAGCTTTCTTT. This translates into CASSWATVNTEAFF. The J gene is TRBJ1-1, the V gene TRBV5-5, with D possibly matching TRBD1 (5 bases). The CDR3 totals 14 residues. Germline CDR1 and CDR2: SGHKS and YYEKEE (reference sequence). V lost 5 bases to trimming and J lost 0 bases, with 11 bases between them.